This T cell receptor (beta chain) was identified in a study of blood T cell repertoires in COVID-19. Looking at the study overall: The United States, Italy and Spain supplied acute and convalescent COVID-19 samples.

The study recruited people aged about 18 to 95 years across 20 to 30 US areas. In the authors' methods: Nucleated cell counts were estimated from reference gene primer amplification. Sequenced by immunoSEQ multiplex PCR; TCRdb stores in-frame clones only, minus some. From that table come the V and J calls and clone size; the DNA was used to work out D and trimming. The profile shows some 380,000 clones, roughly 87% of them singletons. Germline V gives CDR1 LNHDA, CDR2 SQIVND (reference sequence). After removal of 4 bases from V and 8 bases from J, the junction contained 11 bases not matched to a gene. The CDR3 has 17 amino acids.

V and J are TRBV19 and TRBJ2-1; 13 bases align to TRBD2. The sequence derives from a woman in her thirties or forties with acute COVID-19. Sequenced sample: PBMCs or T cells enriched from blood (not recorded which). CDR3 nucleotides: TGTGCCAGTAGTACCGGACTAGCGGGGGCTGGAGTGCATGAGCAGTTCTTC. This encodes CASSTGLAGAGVHEQFF.